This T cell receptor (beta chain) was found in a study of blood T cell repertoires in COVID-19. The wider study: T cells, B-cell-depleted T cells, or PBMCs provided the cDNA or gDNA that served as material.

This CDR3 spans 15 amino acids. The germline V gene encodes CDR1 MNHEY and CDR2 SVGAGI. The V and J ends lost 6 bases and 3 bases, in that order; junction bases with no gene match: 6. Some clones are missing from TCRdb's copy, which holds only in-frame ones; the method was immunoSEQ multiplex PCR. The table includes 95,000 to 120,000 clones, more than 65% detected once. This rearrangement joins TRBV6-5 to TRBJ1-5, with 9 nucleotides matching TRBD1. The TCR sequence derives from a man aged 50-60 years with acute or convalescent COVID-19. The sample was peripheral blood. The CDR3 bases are TGTGCCAGCAGGGGGGACAGGGATTACAATCAGCCCCAGCATTTT. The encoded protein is CASRGDRDYNQPQHF.